This passage covers 31 T cell receptor beta chains from one sample sequenced in a study of T cell repertoires in cytomegalovirus infection (dated by TCRdb to between 2019 and 2020). Sequencing took place on an Illumina HiSeq 1500. TCRdb ran its own pipeline on the public reads, namely fastp trimming at Q25 and MiXCR clone calling, and kept in-frame beta chains. Rows are combined by CDR3 protein, so each entry shows the most common genes and DNA. Counted in this sample were almost 500,000 distinct CDR3 sequences; 11% of them appeared once. The top ten constitute more than 8.5% of the sample. Sequenced sample: PBMCs. These receptors were taken from a human donor in good health (CMV status not recorded). Some clones in this sample may be carry-over from other donors' samples.

This clonotype was counted between two and nine times. The CDR3 sequence: CSASGRAVYEQYF. CDR3 nucleotide sequence: TGCAGTGCTAGCGGGAGGGCCGTCTACGAGCAGTACTTC. The chain carries TRBV20-1 and TRBJ2-7; TRBD2 matches 8 bases. Unmatched junction bases numbered 4, after V lost 3 bases and J lost 3 bases. This CDR3 is built from 13 residues. The germline V gene has CDR1 DFQATT and CDR2 SNEGSKA (reference sequence).

This clonotype was observed many times. This rearrangement joins TRBV12-3 or TRBV12-4 to TRBJ1-4, with TRBD1 matching over 8 bases. Germline trimming cut 5 bases from V and 6 bases from J; bases unmatched to any gene: 5. CDR3 length: 14 residues. CDR3 bases: TGTGCCAGCAGTAACACAGGGGGGTATGAAAAACTGTTTTTT. The encoded protein is CASSNTGGYEKLFF.

Ten or more counts support this clonotype. V is TRBV11-2 and J is TRBJ2-1; 8 bases fit TRBD2. The junction had 5 bases not matched to a gene; V was cut back by 4 bases and J by 0 bases. The CDR3 covers 16 residues. Per the germline V gene, CDR1 is SGHAT and CDR2 is FQNNGV. CDR3 DNA sequence: TGTGCCAGCAGCTCCTATAGCGGGAACTCCTACAATGAGCAGTTCTTC. Its translation: CASSSYSGNSYNEQFF.

This clonotype was counted ten times or more. This chain links TRBV15 with TRBJ2-2; D is undetermined. CDR1 LNHNV and CDR2 YYDKDF come from the germline V gene (reference sequence). Trimming cost V 1 base and J 5 bases, with 5 bases left between them. The CDR3 is 13 amino acids. The CDR3 is CATSRVGTGELFF. The CDR3 bases are TGTGCCACCAGCAGAGTTGGGACCGGGGAGCTGTTTTTT. Based on the CDR3 plus reference TRBV15 and TRBJ2-2, the full variable domain is DAMVIQNPRYQVTQFGKPVTLSCSQTLNHNVMYWYQQKSSQAPKLLFHYYDKDFNNEADTPDNFQSRRPNTSFCFLDIRSPGLGDTAMYLCATSRVGTGELFFGEGSRLTVL.

The V and J genes are TRBV5-4 and TRBJ1-3; D is unresolved. CDR1 and CDR2 from the germline V gene are SGHNT and YYREEE (reference sequence). Deletions cut 6 bases from V and 0 bases from J, with 10 bases between. The CDR3 totals 14 residues. CDR3 loop: CASKDGSSGNTIYF. CDR3 sequence (DNA): TGTGCCAGCAAGGACGGGAGCTCTGGAAACACCATATATTTT.

This clonotype was observed a handful of times. The chain has TRBV7-2 and TRBJ1-1; D gene ambiguous. The V and J ends lost 0 bases and 11 bases respectively, with 10 bases between them. CDR1 and CDR2 (germline): SGHTA, FQGNSA. CDR3 length equals 12 residues. For the CDR3, the DNA is TGTGCCAGCAGCTTAGCGTTCTCTATCGCTTTCTTT. This gives the protein CASSLAFSIAFF.

This clonotype occurred many times. The V call is TRBV6-2 or TRBV6-3, the J call TRBJ2-7; possibly TRBD1 for D (6 bases). The CDR3 consists of 14 residues. V was shortened by 6 bases and J by 0 bases, with 12 bases between the two germline ends. Per germline, CDR1 MNHEY and CDR2 SVGEGT. CDR3 in DNA: TGTGCCAGCAGACGACAGGATATCTCCTACGAGCAGTACTTC. Its translation is CASRRQDISYEQYF.

This clonotype has at least ten counts. V is TRBV6-1 and J is TRBJ2-7; 11 bases align to TRBD2. Germline CDR1 reads MNHNS; CDR2 reads SASEGT. This CDR3 comprises 15 residues. Germline trimming cut 7 bases from V and 2 bases from J; bases unmatched to any gene: 7. CDR3 coding DNA: TGTGCCAGCACCCGGCTAGCGGGAGGAGCCTACGAGCAGTACTTC. This gives the protein CASTRLAGGAYEQYF.

The V and J genes are TRBV20-1 and TRBJ2-7; 10 nucleotides match TRBD2. The V gene end was trimmed by 3 bases and the J gene end by 0 bases; junction bases not matched to a gene: 11. CDR3 length: 17 amino acids. Germline values: CDR1 DFQATT, CDR2 SNEGSKA (reference sequence). The CDR3 loop is CSASGLAESVVSYEQYF. The CDR3 nucleotides are TGCAGTGCTAGTGGACTAGCGGAGAGCGTGGTCTCCTACGAGCAGTACTTC.

This clonotype was counted at least ten times. The chain joins TRBV10-2 to TRBJ2-2, with 12 positions matching TRBD2. With V trimmed by 7 bases and J by 0 bases, 3 bases remained unmatched. The CDR3 contains 16 residues. In germline, CDR1 is WSHSY, CDR2 SAAADI. The CDR3 DNA sequence: TGCGCCAGCACCAGGACTAGCGGGACGAACACCGGGGAGCTGTTTTTT. This gives the protein CASTRTSGTNTGELFF.

This clonotype showed up many times. For the CDR3, the DNA is TGCGCCAGCAGAGGAACTAGCGGGAACGAGCAGTACTTC. Protein: CASRGTSGNEQYF. This chain links TRBV5-1 with TRBJ2-7, with 10 nucleotides matching TRBD2. In germline, CDR1 is SGHRS, CDR2 YFSETQ. This CDR3 spans 13 amino acids. The J segment lost 5 bases and the V segment lost 5 bases, leaving 4 bases of the junction unmatched.

The chain couples TRBV29-1 to TRBJ2-5, with D possibly being TRBD1 (6 bases). The CDR3 covers 11 residues. The germline V gene has CDR1 SQVTM and CDR2 ANQGSEA. CDR3 in amino acids: CVALGGETQYF. CDR3 DNA sequence: TGCGTTGCCCTAGGGGGAGAGACCCAGTACTTC.

This clonotype was found many times. The CDR3 DNA follows: TGTGCCTGGATCCCGTTAGGGAAAGACTATGGCTACACCTTC. Translation gives CAWIPLGKDYGYTF. This chain connects TRBV30 to TRBJ1-2; D gene ambiguous. This CDR3 is built from 14 residues. CDR1 and CDR2 (germline): GTSNPN, SVGIG (reference sequence). V was pared by 4 bases and J by 3 bases, with 15 bases between.

The CDR3 spells CSGGAASSYNEQFF. Here the CDR3 DNA reads TGCAGTGGGGGAGCGGCGAGCTCCTACAATGAGCAGTTCTTC. The gene calls are TRBV20-1 and TRBJ2-1; D perhaps matches TRBD2 (5 bases). CDR1 and CDR2 (germline): DFQATT, SNEGSKA (reference sequence). Trimming pared 7 bases from V and 0 bases from J, leaving 13 bases between. CDR3 length equals 14 residues.

At least ten counts were recorded for this clonotype. The chain has TRBV5-1 and TRBJ2-3; D not resolved. Trimming left V 0 bases short and J 0 bases short, with 8 bases between. The CDR3 totals 15 residues. The V gene's germline CDR1 is SGHRS and CDR2 YFSETQ. CDR3 amino acids: CASSLDGRSTDTQYF. CDR3 coding DNA: TGCGCCAGCAGCTTGGACGGCAGGAGCACAGATACGCAGTATTTT.

This clonotype has ten or more counts. This sequence joins TRBV2 and TRBJ2-6; maybe TRBD2 (6 bases). The germline V gene has CDR1 SNHLY and CDR2 FYNNEI. The V and J ends lost 4 bases and 0 bases respectively, with 19 bases between them. CDR3 length: 19 residues. The CDR3 sequence: CASSALSGVFLSGANVLTF. The CDR3 bases are TGTGCCAGCAGTGCTTTATCGGGGGTTTTTCTCTCTGGGGCCAACGTCCTGACTTTC.

This clonotype was picked up many times. This sequence joins TRBV6-6 and TRBJ1-5; no definite D call. V was shortened by 4 bases and J by 6 bases, with 4 bases between the two germline ends. CDR1 and CDR2 (germline): MNHNY, SVGAGI (reference sequence). The CDR3 runs to 11 residues. CDR3 nucleotide sequence: TGTGCCAGCAGTTGGGGTCAGCCCCAGCATTTT. Protein sequence: CASSWGQPQHF.

This clonotype came up a few times. This rearrangement joins TRBV29-1 to TRBJ2-7, with 13 positions matching TRBD2. Germline V gene data show CDR1 as SQVTM and CDR2 as ANQGSEA. Trimming removed 7 bases from V and 6 bases from J; junction bases left unmatched: 6. CDR3 length: 13 amino acids. CDR3 nucleotides: TGCAGCGCGGGGACTAGCGGGAATAGCGAGCAGTACTTC. This sequence encodes CSAGTSGNSEQYF.

The rearrangement joins TRBV28 to TRBJ1-1; D gene uncertain. V was shortened by 5 bases and J by 2 bases, with 15 bases between the two germline ends. This CDR3 contains 15 residues. Per germline, CDR1 MDHEN and CDR2 SYDVKM. CDR3 sequence reads: CASSQDGGLNTEAFF. CDR3 nucleotide sequence: TGTGCCAGCAGTCAGGACGGCGGGCTTAACACTGAAGCTTTCTTT. Full variable domain (rest looked up from reference TRBV28 and TRBJ1-1): DVKVTQSSRYLVKRTGEKVFLECVQDMDHENMFWYRQDPGLGLRLIYFSYDVKMKEKGDIPEGYSVSREKKERFSLILESASTNQTSMYLCASSQDGGLNTEAFFGQGTRLTVV.

The chain couples TRBV11-3 to TRBJ2-1; D gene uncertain. The CDR3 contains 14 residues. The germline V gene encodes CDR1 SGHNT and CDR2 YENEEA. V gave up 3 bases and J gave up 5 bases, with 11 bases separating them. CDR3 loop: CASSFGGLNNEQFF. CDR3 coding DNA: TGTGCCAGCAGCTTCGGTGGCCTTAACAATGAGCAGTTCTTC.

The table lists this clonotype with a few counts. This chain connects TRBV3-1 to TRBJ2-3; 8 bases are a match to TRBD1. J was trimmed by 6 bases and V by 8 bases; bases with no gene match: 7. The CDR3 covers 13 residues. Germline-derived CDR1 and CDR2 are LGHDT and YNNKEL (reference sequence). CDR3 loop: CASSDRVLDTQYF. CDR3 nucleotide sequence: TGTGCCAGCTCGGACAGGGTCTTGGATACGCAGTATTTT.

This clonotype was recorded at least ten times. The germline gene is not matched at one end of the junction; a read error may be the cause. The chain joins TRBV7-9 to TRBJ2-5; the match to TRBD1 covers 10 bases. The CDR3 covers 18 residues. CDR1 and CDR2 (germline): SEHNR, FQNEAQ (reference sequence). The CDR3 reads CASTLTQPDRGREETQYF. CDR3 DNA sequence: TGTGCCAGCACCTTAACCCAGCCAGACAGGGGGCGCGAAGAGACCCAGTACTTC.

The chain joins TRBV25-1 to TRBJ2-2; unclear D gene. Germline V gives CDR1 MGHDK, CDR2 SYGVNS. This CDR3 region has 17 residues. Trimming took off 1 base at V and 0 bases at J, with 12 bases between the two ends. The CDR3 bases are TGTGCCAGCAGTGAATTGGGCCATTTATCGAACACCGGGGAGCTGTTTTTT. It specifies CASSELGHLSNTGELFF.

This clonotype was counted a single time. A read error may explain this, as a much larger clone is one base away. The CDR3 end shows no conserved phenylalanine or tryptophan, and so a read error is likely. The V gene is TRBV6-5, the J gene TRBJ2-7; TRBD2 aligns across 7 bases. Trimming took 2 bases from V and 3 from J; bases not matched to a gene: 1. Germline CDR1 reads MNHEY; CDR2 reads SVGAGI. The CDR3 spans 13 residues. CDR3 sequence: CASSYGTNYEQYS. CDR3 DNA sequence: TGTGCCAGCAGTTACGGGACTAACTACGAGCAGTACTCC.

The chain combines TRBV19 with TRBJ1-3; D is uncertain. The CDR3 length is 15 residues. Trimming took off 5 bases at V and 2 bases at J, with 13 bases between the two ends. CDR1 and CDR2 (germline): LNHDA, SQIVND (reference sequence). This chain's CDR3 is CASSRGEIPGNTIYF. The CDR3 DNA is TGTGCCAGTAGTCGCGGGGAGATCCCTGGAAACACCATATATTTT.

This clonotype was seen ten or more times. The chain combines TRBV7-2 with TRBJ1-4; perhaps TRBD1 as D (6 bases). Germline loops: CDR1 SGHTA, CDR2 FQGNSA. This CDR3 has 16 amino acids. Trimming stripped 1 base from V and 3 bases from J, with 12 bases between. CDR3 sequence: CASSLGSGGSNEKLFF. CDR3 nucleotide sequence: TGTGCCAGCAGCTTAGGGTCGGGGGGCTCTAATGAAAAACTGTTTTTT.

Ten or more counts support this clonotype. This CDR3 is CASSSRVGKAFF. The CDR3 region has the DNA TGTGCCAGCAGTTCCAGGGTTGGGAAAGCTTTCTTT. The genes are TRBV12-3 or TRBV12-4 and TRBJ1-1; maybe TRBD1 (5 bases). This CDR3 is built from 12 residues. Trimming left V 4 bases short and J 9 bases short, with 12 bases between.

This clonotype showed up many times. The chain is built from TRBV11-3 and TRBJ2-3, with 8 bases lining up with TRBD2. In germline, CDR1 is SGHNT, CDR2 YENEEA. The V gene end was trimmed by 0 bases and the J gene end by 5 bases; junction bases not matched to a gene: 16. The CDR3 is 19 amino acids. The CDR3 DNA sequence: TGTGCCAGCAGCTTAGAGATCTTTAGGGCGGGAGGAACCCAAGATACGCAGTATTTT. Its translation: CASSLEIFRAGGTQDTQYF. The full variable domain, completed using reference TRBV11-3 and TRBJ2-3, is EAGVVQSPRYKIIEKKQPVAFWCNPISGHNTLYWYLQNLGQGPELLIRYENEEAVDDSQLPKDRFSAERLKGVDSTLKIQPAELGDSAVYLCASSLEIFRAGGTQDTQYFGPGTRLTVL.

This clonotype was observed many times. The chain combines TRBV7-9 with TRBJ2-1; 13 bases agree with TRBD2. Germline V gene lookup returns CDR1 SEHNR and CDR2 FQNEAQ (reference sequence). V shed 5 bases, J shed 6 bases, and the junction held 4 bases outside the gene matches. The CDR3 runs 15 residues. The DNA of the CDR3 is TGTGCCAGCAGCACGACTAGCGGGAGGATCAATGAGCAGTTCTTC. It encodes CASSTTSGRINEQFF.

This clonotype has a count of ten or more. CDR3 sequence: CAISSGTGTTDTQYF. CDR3 bases: TGTGCCATCAGTTCCGGGACAGGGACCACAGATACGCAGTATTTT. V gene TRBV10-3 combines with J gene TRBJ2-3; 9 nucleotides align to TRBD1. V lost 5 bases to trimming and J lost 2 bases; unmatched junction nucleotides: 5. The CDR3 length is 15 residues. Germline V CDR1 and CDR2: ENHRY, SYGVKD.

A note on this clonotype: A read error may be the cause here, since a much bigger clone is one base away. The CDR3 carries no conserved terminal phenylalanine or tryptophan, so it likely arises from a read error. The chain couples TRBV29-1 to TRBJ2-7; a possible D gene is TRBD2 (6 bases). With 4 bases removed from V and 3 bases from J, the gap between germline ends came to 7 bases. Per the germline V gene, CDR1 is SQVTM and CDR2 is ANQGSEA. The CDR3 runs to 11 residues. CDR3 nucleotides: TGCAGCGTTGGGGAGGACTACGAGCAGTACTCC. Amino acids: CSVGEDYEQYS.